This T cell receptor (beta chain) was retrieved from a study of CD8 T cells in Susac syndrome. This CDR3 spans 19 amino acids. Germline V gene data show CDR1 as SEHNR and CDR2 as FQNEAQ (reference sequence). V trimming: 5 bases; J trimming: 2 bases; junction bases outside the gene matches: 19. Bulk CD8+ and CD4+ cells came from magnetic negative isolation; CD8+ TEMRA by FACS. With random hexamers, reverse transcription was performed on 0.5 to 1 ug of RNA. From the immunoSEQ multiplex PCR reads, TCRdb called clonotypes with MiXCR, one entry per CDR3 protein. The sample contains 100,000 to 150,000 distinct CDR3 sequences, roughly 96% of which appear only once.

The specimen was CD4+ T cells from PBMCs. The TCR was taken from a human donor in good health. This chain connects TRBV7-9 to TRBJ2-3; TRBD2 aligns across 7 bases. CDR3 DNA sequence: TGTGCCAGCAGCCATTTGAACGAAATTCGGGGGAGGGCCACAGATACGCAGTATTTT. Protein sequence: CASSHLNEIRGRATDTQYF.